This TCR beta chain was captured by sequencing in a study of cytomegalovirus exposure and HLA in healthy donors. Use of 60 Vbeta and 13 Jbeta primers characterized the PCR. Produced via immunoSEQ multiplex PCR; TCRdb's table is partial and in-frame only. The sample lists about 98,000 clones, under 75% occurring once. This CDR3 spans 13 amino acids. In germline, CDR1 is MNHNS, CDR2 SASEGT. J was trimmed by 4 bases and V by 6 bases; bases with no gene match: 6. For this clone: Its antigen is still unknown.

Study observations and caveats: A prior analysis recorded that most TCR beta V segments were productive about 87% or about 30% of the time. Researchers reported in a later analysis that common viral pathogens appeared linked to several top clusters.

The TCR originated in a man aged 50 or older in good health and CMV-seronegative. Source material: PBMCs. This chain links TRBV6-1 with TRBJ2-7; 7 bases align to TRBD1. The CDR3 DNA is TGTGCCAGCAGCCGACAGGGCGAGTACGAGCAGTACTTC. This sequence encodes CASSRQGEYEQYF.